Below, 3 T cell receptor beta chains from the same sample are listed, as sequenced in a study of blood T cell repertoires in COVID-19. Clones were sequenced by immunoSEQ multiplex PCR, and TCRdb holds only the in-frame ones, with some missing. Among about 250,000 clones, 80% to 95% were seen once, and the ten largest hold approximately 0.8%. The sequenced material came from peripheral blood. These receptors came from a man aged 25-40 years with COVID-19, enrolled during active disease.

Only one count was recorded for this clone. The chain is built from TRBV7-9 and TRBJ1-6; D is perhaps TRBD1 (6 bases). Deletions cut 0 bases from V and 10 bases from J, with 13 bases between. Germline V CDR1 and CDR2: SEHNR, FQNEAQ (reference sequence). CDR3 length: 15 amino acids. The DNA of the CDR3 is TGTGCCAGCAGCTTAGCACAGGGAGAGAGATCACCCCTCCACTTT. It translates to CASSLAQGERSPLHF.

This chain connects TRBV29-1 to TRBJ1-1; D is uncertain. The CDR3 sequence is 11 residues long. V was cut by 8 bases and J by 6 bases, with 13 bases left in between. Germline CDR1 is SQVTM and CDR2 is ANQGSEA. CDR3 sequence (DNA): TGCAGCACGACGGACGGGGCTGAAGCTTTCTTT. Protein sequence: CSTTDGAEAFF.

The CDR3 loop reads CASSVVVDSSLYGYTF. The CDR3 nucleotides read TGTGCCAGCAGCGTAGTTGTCGACAGTTCCTTATATGGCTACACCTTC. The chain has TRBV9 and TRBJ1-2, with D maybe TRBD1 (5 bases). Per germline, CDR1 SGDLS and CDR2 YYNGEE. V was trimmed by 0 bases and J by 5 bases, leaving 17 bases between them. The CDR3 consists of 16 residues.